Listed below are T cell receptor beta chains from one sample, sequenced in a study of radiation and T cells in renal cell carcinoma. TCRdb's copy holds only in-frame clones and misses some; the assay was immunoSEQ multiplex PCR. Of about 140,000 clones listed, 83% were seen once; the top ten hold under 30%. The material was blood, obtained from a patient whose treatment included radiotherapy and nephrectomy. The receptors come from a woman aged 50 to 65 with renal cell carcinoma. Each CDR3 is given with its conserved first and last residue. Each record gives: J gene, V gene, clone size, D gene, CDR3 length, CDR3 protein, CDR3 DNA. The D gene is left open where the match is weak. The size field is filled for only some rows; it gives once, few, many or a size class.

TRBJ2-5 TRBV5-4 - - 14 CASSPQKPQETQYF TGTGCCAGCAGCCCGCAGAAGCCCCAAGAGACCCAGTACTTC
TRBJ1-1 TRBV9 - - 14 CASSGRGGSTEAFF TGTGCCAGCAGCGGAAGAGGCGGGAGCACTGAAGCTTTCTTT
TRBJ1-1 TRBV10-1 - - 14 CASSPAGQHTEAFF TGCGCCAGCAGCCCGGCGGGACAACACACTGAAGCTTTCTTT
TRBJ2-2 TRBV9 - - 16 CASSATGTEVTGELFF TGTGCCAGCAGCGCTACCGGGACTGAGGTGACCGGGGAGCTGTTTTTT
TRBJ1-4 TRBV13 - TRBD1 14 CASSRTGVSEKLFF TGTGCCAGCAGCAGGACAGGGGTCAGCGAAAAACTGTTTTTT
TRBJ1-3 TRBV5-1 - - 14 CASSSQVPGNTIYF TGCGCCAGCAGTTCACAGGTGCCGGGAAACACCATATATTTT
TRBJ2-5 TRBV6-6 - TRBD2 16 CASSYSSGGDGETQYF TGTGCCAGCAGTTACTCCTCGGGGGGTGACGGAGAGACCCAGTACTTC
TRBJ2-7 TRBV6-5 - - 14 CASSSLTFRLEQYF TGTGCCAGCAGTTCACTAACATTTCGGCTCGAGCAGTACTTC
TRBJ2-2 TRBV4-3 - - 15 CASSQDVGNTGELFF TGCGCCAGCAGCCAAGATGTAGGTAACACCGGGGAGCTGTTTTTT
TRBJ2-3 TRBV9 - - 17 CASSANLADPSTDTQYF TGTGCCAGCAGCGCCAATCTGGCAGACCCTAGCACAGATACGCAGTATTTT
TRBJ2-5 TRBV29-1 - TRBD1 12 CSVLGQQETQYF TGCAGCGTGTTGGGACAGCAAGAGACCCAGTACTTC
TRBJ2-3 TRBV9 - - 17 CASSVEGQGWSTDTQYF TGTGCCAGCAGCGTAGAGGGGCAGGGGTGGAGCACAGATACGCAGTATTTT
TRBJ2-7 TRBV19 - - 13 CASADGLGDEQYF TGTGCCAGTGCAGACGGGCTAGGGGACGAGCAGTACTTC
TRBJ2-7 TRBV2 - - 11 CASTTWKEQYF TGTGCCAGCACTACATGGAAGGAGCAGTACTTC
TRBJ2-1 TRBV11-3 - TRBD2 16 CASSAGAGSGNIEQFF TGTGCCAGCAGCGCCGGGGCAGGTAGCGGGAACATTGAGCAGTTCTTC
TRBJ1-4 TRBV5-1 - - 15 CASSLAPSLNEKLFF TGCGCCAGCAGTCTTGCGCCGAGCCTTAATGAAAAACTGTTTTTT
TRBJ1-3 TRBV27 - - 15 CASSLSYSSGNTIYF TGTGCCAGCAGTTTATCTTACAGCTCTGGAAACACCATATATTTT
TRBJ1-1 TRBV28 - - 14 CASSNRGASTEAFF TGTGCCAGCAGTAATCGGGGGGCGAGCACTGAAGCTTTCTTT
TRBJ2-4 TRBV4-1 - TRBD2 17 CASSRGLAGLAKNIQYF TGCGCCAGCAGCCGGGGACTAGCGGGCTTAGCCAAAAACATTCAGTACTTC
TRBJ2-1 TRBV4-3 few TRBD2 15 CASSQDTAGGIEQFF TGCGCCAGCAGCCAAGACACAGCGGGGGGGATTGAGCAGTTCTTC
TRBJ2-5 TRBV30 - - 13 CAWSPGVLETQYF TGTGCCTGGAGTCCAGGGGTTTTGGAGACCCAGTACTTC
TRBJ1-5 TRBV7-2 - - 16 CASSLVTGGSNQPQHF TGTGCCAGCAGCTTAGTGACAGGCGGTAGCAATCAGCCCCAGCATTTT
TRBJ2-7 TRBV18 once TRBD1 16 CASSLQPGQVTDEQYF TGTGCCAGCTCACTTCAACCGGGACAGGTCACGGACGAGCAGTACTTC
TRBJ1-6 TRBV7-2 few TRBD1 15 CASSPGTGGRSPLHF TGTGCCAGCAGCCCCGGGACAGGGGGCCGTTCACCCCTCCACTTT
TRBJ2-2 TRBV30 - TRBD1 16 CAWSAMDRGRTGELFF TGTGCCTGGAGTGCGATGGACAGGGGGCGAACCGGGGAGCTGTTTTTT
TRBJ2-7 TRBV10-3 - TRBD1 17 CAISGDGVTGGSYEQYF TGTGCCATCAGTGGTGACGGAGTGACAGGGGGATCCTACGAGCAGTACTTC